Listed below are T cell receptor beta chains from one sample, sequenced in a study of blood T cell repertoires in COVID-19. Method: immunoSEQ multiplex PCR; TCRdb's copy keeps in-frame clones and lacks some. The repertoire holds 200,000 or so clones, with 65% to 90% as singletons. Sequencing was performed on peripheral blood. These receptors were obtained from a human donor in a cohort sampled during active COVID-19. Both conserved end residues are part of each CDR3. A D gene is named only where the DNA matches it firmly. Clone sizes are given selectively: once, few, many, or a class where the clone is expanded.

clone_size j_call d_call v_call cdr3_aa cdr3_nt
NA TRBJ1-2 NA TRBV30 CAWSVIQSGGYTF TGTGCCTGGAGTGTAATCCAGTCGGGGGGCTACACCTTC
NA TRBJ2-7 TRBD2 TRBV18 CASSQTSGDYEQYF TGTGCCAGCTCACAGACTAGCGGAGACTACGAGCAGTACTTC
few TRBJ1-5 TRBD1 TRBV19 CASSGTGGYSNQPQHF TGTGCCAGTAGTGGGACAGGGGGTTATAGCAATCAGCCCCAGCATTTT
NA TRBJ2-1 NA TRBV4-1 CASSQEGGKEKRIYNEQFF TGCGCCAGCAGCCAAGAGGGGGGAAAGGAGAAGCGGATCTACAATGAGCAGTTCTTC
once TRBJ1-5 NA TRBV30 CAWSVRGGVNQPQHF TGTGCCTGGAGTGTACGGGGAGGGGTCAATCAGCCCCAGCATTTT
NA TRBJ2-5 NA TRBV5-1 CASSLAPGETQYF TGCGCCAGCAGCTTGGCCCCAGGGGAGACCCAGTACTTC
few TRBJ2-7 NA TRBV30 CAWSARPPYEQYF TGTGCCTGGAGCGCGCGGCCTCCCTACGAGCAGTACTTC
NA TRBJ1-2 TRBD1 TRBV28 CASTLLGQGPNYGYTF TGTGCCAGCACACTCCTCGGACAGGGGCCTAACTATGGCTACACCTTC
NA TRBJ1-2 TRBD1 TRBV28 CASRDRGLMGRVYGYTF TGTGCCAGCAGGGACAGGGGGCTTATGGGACGGGTCTATGGCTACACCTTC
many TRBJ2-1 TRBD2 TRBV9 CASSVVGGSGSNEQFF TGTGCCAGCAGCGTAGTCGGCGGGAGCGGGTCCAATGAGCAGTTCTTC
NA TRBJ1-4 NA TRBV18 CASSDGNEKLFF TGTGCCAGCTCTGACGGGAATGAAAAACTGTTTTTT
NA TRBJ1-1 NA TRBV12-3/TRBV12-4 CASSPLRGEAFF TGTGCCAGCAGCCCCTTGAGAGGTGAAGCTTTCTTT
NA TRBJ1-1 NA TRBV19 CASSIRVENTEAFF TGTGCCAGTAGTATCAGGGTAGAGAACACTGAAGCTTTCTTT
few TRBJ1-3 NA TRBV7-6 CASSFPGSGNTIYF TGTGCCAGCAGCTTCCCAGGGTCTGGAAACACCATATATTTT
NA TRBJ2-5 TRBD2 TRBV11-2 CASSLVGLAGGQETQYF TGTGCCAGCAGCTTGGTCGGACTAGCGGGTGGACAAGAGACCCAGTACTTC
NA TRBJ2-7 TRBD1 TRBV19 CASSIWDRSDYEQYF TGTGCCAGTAGTATATGGGACAGGTCAGACTACGAGCAGTACTTC
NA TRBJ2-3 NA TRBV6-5 CASSYVRADTQYF TGTGCCAGCAGTTACGTGAGAGCAGATACGCAGTATTTT
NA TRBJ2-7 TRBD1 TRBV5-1 CASSLGPGQGSYEQYF TGCGCCAGCAGCTTGGGCCCGGGACAGGGATCCTACGAGCAGTACTTC
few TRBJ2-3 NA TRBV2 CASSEPTKVDTQYF TGTGCCAGCAGTGAACCCACTAAAGTGGATACGCAGTATTTT
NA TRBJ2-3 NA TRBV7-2 CASSYPGGTDTQYF TGTGCCAGCAGCTATCCCGGGGGCACAGATACGCAGTATTTT
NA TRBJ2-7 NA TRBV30 CAWIQGYEQYF TGTGCCTGGATTCAGGGATACGAGCAGTACTTC
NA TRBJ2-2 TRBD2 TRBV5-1 CASSLEFAGLADTGELFF TGCGCCAGCAGCTTGGAGTTCGCGGGACTAGCGGATACCGGGGAGCTGTTTTTT
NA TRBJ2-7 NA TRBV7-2 CVSSSAGGWVQYEQYF TGTGTCAGCAGCTCCGCCGGCGGGTGGGTTCAGTACGAGCAGTACTTC
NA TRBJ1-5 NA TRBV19 CASRESGGYSNQPQHF TGTGCCAGCCGGGAGTCGGGGGGATATAGCAATCAGCCCCAGCATTTT
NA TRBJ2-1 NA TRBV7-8 CASSAGEWDNEQFF TGTGCCAGCAGCGCCGGGGAGTGGGACAATGAGCAGTTCTTC
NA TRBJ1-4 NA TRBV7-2 CASSLEFGAQGGLFF TGTGCCAGCAGCTTAGAATTCGGGGCCCAGGGAGGGCTGTTTTTT
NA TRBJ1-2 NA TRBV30 CAWSRGGSYGYTF TGTGCCTGGAGCAGAGGGGGATCCTATGGCTACACCTTC
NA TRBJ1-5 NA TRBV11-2 CASSLEADSNQPQHF TGTGCCAGCAGCTTAGAGGCAGATAGCAATCAGCCCCAGCATTTT
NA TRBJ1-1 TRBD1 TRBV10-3 CAISGLETGGSFGIAFF TGTGCCATCAGTGGCCTCGAGACAGGGGGCTCCTTTGGTATAGCTTTCTTT
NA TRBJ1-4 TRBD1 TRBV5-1 CASSFTGVGEKLFF TGCGCCAGCAGCTTTACAGGGGTGGGTGAAAAACTGTTTTTT
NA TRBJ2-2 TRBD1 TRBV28 CASGVEGQGVSGELFF TGTGCCAGCGGTGTGGAGGGACAGGGGGTGTCCGGGGAGCTGTTTTTT
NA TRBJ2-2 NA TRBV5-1 CASSPTGRVYTGELFF TGCGCCAGCAGCCCCACGGGAAGGGTGTACACCGGGGAGCTGTTTTTT
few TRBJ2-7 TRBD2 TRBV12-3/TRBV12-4 CASSWGLADEQYF TGTGCCAGCAGTTGGGGACTAGCAGACGAGCAGTACTTC
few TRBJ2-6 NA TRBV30 CAWSLTAGANVLTF TGTGCCTGGAGTTTGACAGCCGGGGCCAACGTCCTGACTTTC
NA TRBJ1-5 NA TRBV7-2 CASSLEVRANTPQHF TGTGCCAGCAGCTTAGAGGTCAGGGCTAATACGCCCCAGCATTTT
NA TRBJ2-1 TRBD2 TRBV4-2 CASSQLAGGGYNEQFF TGTGCCAGCAGCCAATTAGCGGGAGGGGGATACAATGAGCAGTTCTTC
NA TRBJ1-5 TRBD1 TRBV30 CAWRGTGGYQPQHF TGTGCCTGGAGGGGGACAGGGGGATATCAGCCCCAGCATTTT
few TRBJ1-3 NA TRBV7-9 CASSLSGNTIYF TGTGCCAGCAGCTTATCAGGAAACACCATATATTTT
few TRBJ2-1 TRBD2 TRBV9 CASSTYAGGWPEQFF TGTGCCAGCAGCACCTATGCGGGGGGCTGGCCTGAGCAGTTCTTC
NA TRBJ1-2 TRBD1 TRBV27 CASSGGQAKYGYTF TGTGCCAGCAGTGGGGGACAGGCGAAATATGGCTACACCTTC
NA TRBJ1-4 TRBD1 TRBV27 CASSFRGTGYEKLFF TGTGCCAGCAGTTTTAGGGGGACAGGGTATGAAAAACTGTTTTTT
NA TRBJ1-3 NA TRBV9 CASSVGGGIGNTIYF TGTGCCAGCAGCGTAGGGGGAGGCATAGGAAACACCATATATTTT
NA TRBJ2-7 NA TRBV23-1 CASRAGSYEQYF TGCGCCAGCAGGGCTGGCTCCTACGAGCAGTACTTC
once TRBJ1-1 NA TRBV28 CASSLTALGDTEAFF TGTGCCAGCAGTTTGACGGCCCTCGGGGACACTGAAGCTTTCTTT
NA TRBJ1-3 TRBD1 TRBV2 CASRTLRKGARGNTIYF TGTGCCAGCAGAACACTAAGAAAGGGGGCACGTGGAAACACCATATATTTT
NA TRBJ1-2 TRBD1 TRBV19 CASSRRDRGNGYTF TGTGCCAGTAGCAGACGGGACAGGGGGAACGGCTACACCTTC
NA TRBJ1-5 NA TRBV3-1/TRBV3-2 CASSQGHTEPQHF TGTGCCAGCAGCCAAGGGCATACCGAGCCCCAGCATTTT
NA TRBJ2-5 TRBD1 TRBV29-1 CSVDRGQETQYF TGCAGCGTTGACAGGGGGCAAGAGACCCAGTACTTC
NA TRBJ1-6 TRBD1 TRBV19 CATHTGTDNSPLHF TGTGCCACTCACACCGGGACAGATAATTCACCCCTCCACTTT
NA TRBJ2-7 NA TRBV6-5 CASSYRLARSYEQYF TGTGCCAGCAGTTACCGGCTAGCGAGGTCCTACGAGCAGTACTTC
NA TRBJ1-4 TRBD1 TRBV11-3 CASSAGTATNEKLFF TGTGCCAGCAGCGCCGGGACAGCAACTAATGAAAAACTGTTTTTT
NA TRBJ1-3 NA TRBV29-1 CSVANSYYSGNTIYF TGCAGCGTTGCAAACAGTTATTACTCTGGAAACACCATATATTTT
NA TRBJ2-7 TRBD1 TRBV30 CAWRAAGTGGYEQYF TGTGCCTGGAGGGCCGCCGGGACAGGGGGCTACGAGCAGTACTTC
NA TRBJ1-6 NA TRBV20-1 CSARENSPLHF TGCAGTGCTAGGGAGAATTCACCCCTCCACTTT
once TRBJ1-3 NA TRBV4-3 CASSHLWDTSGNTIYF TGCGCCAGCAGCCACCTCTGGGACACCTCTGGAAACACCATATATTTT
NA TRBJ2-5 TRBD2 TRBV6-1 CASSELWVAGGPETQYF TGTGCCAGCAGTGAACTGTGGGTAGCGGGAGGGCCGGAGACCCAGTACTTC
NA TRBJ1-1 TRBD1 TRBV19 CASSPGQGAAEAFF TGTGCCAGTAGTCCGGGACAGGGGGCCGCTGAAGCTTTCTTT
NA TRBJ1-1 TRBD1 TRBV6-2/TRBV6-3 CASSPGDRDGTEAFF TGTGCCAGCAGCCCCGGGGACAGGGATGGCACTGAAGCTTTCTTT
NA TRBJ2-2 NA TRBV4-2 CASSSRTDNTGELFF TGTGCCAGCAGCTCCCGGACAGACAACACCGGGGAGCTGTTTTTT
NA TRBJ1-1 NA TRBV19 CASSIPGVNTEAFF TGTGCCAGTAGTATACCCGGGGTGAACACTGAAGCTTTCTTT